The rows below give T cell receptor beta chains drawn from one sample of a study of T cell repertoires in cytomegalovirus infection. No antigens are known for them. TCRdb ran MiXCR on the reads and lists one entry per CDR3 protein. The data show about 830,000 distinct CDR3 sequences, with approximately 29% seen just once and around 12% held by the top ten. The sequencing here drew on cultured CD8+ T cells from PBMCs, taken from culture after CMV antigen stimulation. Source of these receptors: a human donor in good health (CMV status not recorded). Some clones in this sample may be carry-over from other donors' samples. CDR3s include the opening cysteine and the closing phenylalanine or tryptophan. The D gene is left open where the match is weak. Clone size is shown for a subset of rows, as once, few, many or a class of expanded clone.

J | V | size | D | DNA | CDR3
TRBJ2-5 | TRBV7-2 | NA | NA | TGTGCCAACAGCCAGTGGGGACAAGCCCAAGAGACCCAGTACTTC | CANSQWGQAQETQYF
TRBJ2-1 | TRBV7-3 | many | NA | TGTGCCAGCAGCGCTCACTTGAGCTCCTACAATGAGCAGTTCTTC | CASSAHLSSYNEQFF
TRBJ1-5 | TRBV5-6 | NA | NA | TGTGCCAGCAGCTTAAGGGAAGAGGGGCCTTGGGATCAGCCCCAGCATTTT | CASSLREEGPWDQPQHF
TRBJ2-2 | TRBV10-1 | few | TRBD2 | TGCGCCAGCAGTTCAAGCGGGGGGGAGAACACCGGGGAGCTGTTTTTT | CASSSSGGENTGELFF
TRBJ2-3 | TRBV13 | NA | TRBD2 | TGTGCCAGCAGCCCCCCGGGGAAGCGGGGGCCGAGGGATACGCAGTATTTT | CASSPPGKRGPRDTQYF
TRBJ1-6 | TRBV7-9 | few | TRBD1 | TGTGCCAGCAGCTTCCCGGACAGGGGGCCTAATTCACCCCTCCACTTT | CASSFPDRGPNSPLHF
TRBJ2-1 | TRBV7-9 | few | TRBD2 | TGTGCCAGCAGCCTTAGACGGGGGACTACATTTAATGAGCAGTTCTTC | CASSLRRGTTFNEQFF
TRBJ1-2 | TRBV9 | NA | NA | TGTGCCAGCAGCCCCCAGAGGGCCAACTATGGCTACACCTTC | CASSPQRANYGYTF
TRBJ2-1 | TRBV4-1 | NA | NA | TGCGCCAGCAGCCACCCCAGAGGTGAGCAGTTCTTC | CASSHPRGEQFF
TRBJ2-3 | TRBV6-5 | NA | NA | TGTGCCAGCAGTTACTCGTCTAGGGGCCCAGATACGCAGTATTTT | CASSYSSRGPDTQYF
TRBJ1-3 | TRBV7-2 | few | NA | TGTGCCAGCAGCCCTATTGGTGACACCATATATTTT | CASSPIGDTIYF
TRBJ2-2 | TRBV7-6 | many | NA | TGTGCCAGCAGCCCAGAGGGGGGGGACACCGGGGAGCTGTTTTTT | CASSPEGGDTGELFF
TRBJ2-7 | TRBV7-2 | many | NA | TGTGCCAGCAGCTTAGAAGCGTCCCCCTCCTACGAGCAGTACTTC | CASSLEASPSYEQYF
TRBJ1-2 | TRBV7-8 | many | NA | TGTGCCAGCAGCCCCCCTGGGAGGGAGAGGGATGGCTACACCTTC | CASSPPGRERDGYTF
TRBJ2-3 | TRBV9 | NA | TRBD2 | TGTGCCAGCCATAGCGGGGATACGCAGTATTTT | CASHSGDTQYF
TRBJ2-1 | TRBV6-5 | few | NA | TGTGCCAGCAGTGCCACTAGCAGTCCCGACAATGAGCAGTTCTTC | CASSATSSPDNEQFF
TRBJ2-3 | TRBV12-3/TRBV12-4 | many | NA | TGTGCCAGCAGCCTCGACTATATCGAGGAGGATACGCAGTATTTT | CASSLDYIEEDTQYF
TRBJ2-4 | TRBV7-8 | many | TRBD1 | TGTGCCAGCAGCTCAGTACCGGGACAGGGGGCCAAAAACATTCAGTACTTC | CASSSVPGQGAKNIQYF
TRBJ1-2 | TRBV28 | few | NA | TGTGCCAGCAGCCAGGACACCCGCTATGGCTACACCTTC | CASSQDTRYGYTF
TRBJ1-1 | TRBV6-6 | NA | NA | TGTGCCAGCAGTTACACAGACTTTAACACTGAAGCTTTCTTT | CASSYTDFNTEAFF
TRBJ1-1 | TRBV29-1 | NA | NA | TGCAGCATTGAAGAGTTCACTGAAGCTTTCTTT | CSIEEFTEAFF
TRBJ2-7 | TRBV7-6 | NA | TRBD2 | TGTGCCAGCAACTCGTCCGATGGAATGCGGGGGGACTTCTACGAGCAGTACTTC | CASNSSDGMRGDFYEQYF